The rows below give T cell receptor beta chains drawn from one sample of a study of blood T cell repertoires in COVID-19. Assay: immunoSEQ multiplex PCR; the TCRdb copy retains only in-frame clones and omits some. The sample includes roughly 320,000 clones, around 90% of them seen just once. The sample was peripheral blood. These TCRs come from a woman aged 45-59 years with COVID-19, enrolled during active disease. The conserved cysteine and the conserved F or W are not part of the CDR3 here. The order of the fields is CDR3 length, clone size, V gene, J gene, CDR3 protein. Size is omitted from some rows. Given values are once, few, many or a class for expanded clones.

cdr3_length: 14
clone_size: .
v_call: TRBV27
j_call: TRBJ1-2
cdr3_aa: ASSSSGQIANYGYT

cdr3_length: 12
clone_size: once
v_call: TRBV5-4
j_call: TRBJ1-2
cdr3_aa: ASSRGQDNYGYT

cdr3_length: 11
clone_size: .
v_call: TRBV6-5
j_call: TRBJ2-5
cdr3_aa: ASSYSSQETQY

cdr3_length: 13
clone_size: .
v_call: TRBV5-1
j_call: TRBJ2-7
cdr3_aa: ASSLGASGSNEQY

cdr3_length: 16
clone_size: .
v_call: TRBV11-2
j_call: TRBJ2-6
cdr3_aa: ASRRNLLISPGANVLT

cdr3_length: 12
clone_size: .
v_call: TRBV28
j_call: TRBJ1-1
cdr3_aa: ASKVPQPAAEAF

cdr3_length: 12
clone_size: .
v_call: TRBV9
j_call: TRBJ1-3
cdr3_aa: ASSVVQSGNTIY

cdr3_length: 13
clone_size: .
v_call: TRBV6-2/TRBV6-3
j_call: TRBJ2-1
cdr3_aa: ASSPGLWGNNEQF

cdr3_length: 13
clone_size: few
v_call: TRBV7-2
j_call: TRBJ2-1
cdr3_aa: ASSQKRSSYNEQF

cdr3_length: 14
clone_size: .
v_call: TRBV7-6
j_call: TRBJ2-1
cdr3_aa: ASSLGLAGGPNEQF

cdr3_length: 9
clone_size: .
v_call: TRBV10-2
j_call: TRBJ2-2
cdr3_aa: ASRDNGELF

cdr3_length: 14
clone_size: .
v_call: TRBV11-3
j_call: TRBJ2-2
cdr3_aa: ASNRAGQPNTGELF

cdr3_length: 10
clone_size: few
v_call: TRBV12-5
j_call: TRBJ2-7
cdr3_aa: ASGLTGYEQY

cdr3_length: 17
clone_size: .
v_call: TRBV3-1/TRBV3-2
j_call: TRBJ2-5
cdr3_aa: ASSPGAIGGLGGQETQY

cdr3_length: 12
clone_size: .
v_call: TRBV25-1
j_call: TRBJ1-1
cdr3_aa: ASRTDTRNTEAF

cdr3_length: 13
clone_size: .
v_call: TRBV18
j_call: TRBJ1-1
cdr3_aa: ASSPPNKFNTEAF

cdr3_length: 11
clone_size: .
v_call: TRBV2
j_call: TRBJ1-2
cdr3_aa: ASISTPGGGYT

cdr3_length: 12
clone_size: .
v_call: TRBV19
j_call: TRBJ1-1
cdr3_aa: ASTPDRGYTEAF

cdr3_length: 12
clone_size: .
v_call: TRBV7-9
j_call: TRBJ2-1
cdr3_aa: ASTYRGGLVEQF

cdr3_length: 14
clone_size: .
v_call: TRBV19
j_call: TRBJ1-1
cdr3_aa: ASSIEAGGSNTEAF

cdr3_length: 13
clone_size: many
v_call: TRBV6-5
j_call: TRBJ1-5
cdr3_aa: ASNLSQGPNQPQH

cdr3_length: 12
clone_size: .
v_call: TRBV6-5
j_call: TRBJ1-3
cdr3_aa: ASSYRTGGNTIY

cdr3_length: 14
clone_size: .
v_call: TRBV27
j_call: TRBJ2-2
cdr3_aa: ASSYPTGPNTGELF

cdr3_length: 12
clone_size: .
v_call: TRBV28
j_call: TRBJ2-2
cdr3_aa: ASLGTSEGGELF

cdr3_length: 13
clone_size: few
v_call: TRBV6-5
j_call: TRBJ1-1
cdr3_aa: ASSQPTGWNTEAF

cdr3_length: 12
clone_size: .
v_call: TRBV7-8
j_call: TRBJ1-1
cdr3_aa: ASSLKTGYTEAF

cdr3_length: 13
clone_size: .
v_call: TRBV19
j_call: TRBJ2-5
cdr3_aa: ASSPLAGGRKTQY

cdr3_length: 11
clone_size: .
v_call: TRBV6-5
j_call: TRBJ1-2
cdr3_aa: ASSYRGLYGYT

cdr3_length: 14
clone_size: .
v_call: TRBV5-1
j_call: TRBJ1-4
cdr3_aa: ASSPGGSGPGEKLF

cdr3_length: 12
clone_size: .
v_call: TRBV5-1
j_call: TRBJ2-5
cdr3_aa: ASSLGGGRETQY

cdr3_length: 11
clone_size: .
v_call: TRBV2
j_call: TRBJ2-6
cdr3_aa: ASKISGANVLT

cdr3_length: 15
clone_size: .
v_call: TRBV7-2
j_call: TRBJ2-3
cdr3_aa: ASSLAGTSSRTDTQY

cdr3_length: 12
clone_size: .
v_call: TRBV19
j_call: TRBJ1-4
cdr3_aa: ATEMGGVNEKLF

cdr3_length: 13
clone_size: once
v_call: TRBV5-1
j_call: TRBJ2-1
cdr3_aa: ASSLTSGSYNEQF

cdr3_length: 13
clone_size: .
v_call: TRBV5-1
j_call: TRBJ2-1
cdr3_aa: ASSVTGGRLNEQF